These 27 T cell receptor beta chains were sequenced from one sample in a study of spatial heterogeneity in lung cancer. Described time point: sample taken at primary tumor resection. MiXCR, applied by TCRdb to the 5' RACE reads, yields one record per CDR3 protein. There are tens of thousands of distinct CDR3 sequences in the sample; under 7.5% occur only once, and 14% to 15% lies in the top ten. The starting material was PBMCs, obtained at surgery. Receptors originate from a female donor with early-stage non-small cell lung cancer.

This clonotype was counted many times. J is TRBJ1-3 and V is TRBV7-9, with D unresolved. Germline V gene lookup returns CDR1 SEHNR and CDR2 FQNEAQ (reference sequence). There are 15 residues in the CDR3. The V end was cut by 3 bases, the J end by 4 bases, with 13 bases between. CDR3 sequence reads: CASSFAAGLGNTIYF. CDR3 DNA: TGTGCCAGCAGCTTCGCTGCGGGCCTAGGAAACACCATATATTTT.

This clonotype appeared many times. V usage is TRBV5-1 and J usage is TRBJ1-1; tentative D call: TRBD1 (6 bases). V shed 4 bases and J shed 6 bases, with 19 bases lying between them. CDR3 length: 15 amino acids. Looked up from germline, CDR1 is SGHRS and CDR2 is YFSETQ. The CDR3 region has the DNA TGCGCCAGCAGCCCGAGGACAGATCGTTGGTCTGAAGCTTTCTTT. It specifies CASSPRTDRWSEAFF.

This clonotype has ten or more counts. The gene calls are TRBV4-1 and TRBJ2-5; 8 bases agree with TRBD2. This CDR3 has 16 amino acids. V dropped 6 bases and J dropped 5; count of bases not matched to a gene: 14. CDR1 is MGHRA and CDR2 is YSYEKL in the germline V gene. CDR3 amino acids: CASRLVGGGYRETQYF. The DNA for the CDR3 is TGCGCCAGCAGGCTAGTCGGGGGGGGTTATAGGGAGACCCAGTACTTC.

This clonotype was observed a few times. The chain is built from TRBV6-1 and TRBJ2-1; unclear D gene. This CDR3 has 12 residues. Trimming took 2 bases from V and 10 from J, leaving 9 bases between them. Germline V gene sequence: CDR1 MNHNS, CDR2 SASEGT. In DNA, the CDR3 is TGTGCCAGCAGTGAAAGTAGGTGGGAGCAGTTCTTC. Translating gives CASSESRWEQFF.

This clonotype has at least ten counts. The gene calls are TRBV12-3 or TRBV12-4 and TRBJ1-1; D gene uncertain. V was pared by 5 bases and J by 0 bases, with 10 bases between. The CDR3 totals 14 residues. The CDR3 sequence: CASSPIGLNTEAFF. The CDR3 bases are TGTGCCAGCAGTCCCATTGGTCTGAACACTGAAGCTTTCTTT.

A few counts support this clonotype. The V gene is TRBV6-2 or TRBV6-3, the J gene TRBJ2-6, with TRBD2 matching over 14 bases. Germline values: CDR1 MNHEY, CDR2 SVGEGT. The V gene end was trimmed by 5 bases and the J gene end by 1 base; junction bases not matched to a gene: 4. This CDR3 is 18 amino acids long. In DNA, the CDR3 is TGTGCCAGCAGTCCCGGGACTAGCGGGAGTTCTGGGGCCAACGTCCTGACTTTC. It codes for CASSPGTSGSSGANVLTF.

This clonotype has at least ten counts. The V call is TRBV24-1, the J call TRBJ2-2, with 9 positions matching TRBD1. The CDR3 consists of 18 residues. Germline CDR1 KGHDR, CDR2 SFDVKD. The V segment lost 5 bases and the J segment 5 bases; nucleotides outside the gene matches: 14. This chain's CDR3 is CATSARMGQGGRTGELFF. The CDR3 region has the DNA TGTGCCACCAGTGCGAGGATGGGACAGGGAGGAAGAACCGGGGAGCTGTTTTTT.

The chain has TRBV27 and TRBJ2-2; no clear D. The CDR3 length is 13 residues. The germline V and J ends were trimmed by 7 bases and 5 bases, with 11 bases remaining between them. Germline loops: CDR1 MNHEY, CDR2 SMNVEV (reference sequence). In DNA form, the CDR3 reads TGTGCCAGCACCTTATGGGGAACCGGGGAGCTGTTTTTT. It translates to CASTLWGTGELFF.

This clonotype showed up many times. This chain joins TRBV7-8 and TRBJ1-2; the D gene is possibly TRBD1 (5 bases). The CDR3 spans 14 residues. The germline V and J ends were trimmed by 2 bases and 0 bases, with 7 bases remaining between them. CDR1 is SGHVS and CDR2 is FQNEAQ in the germline V gene. CDR3: CASSLRGANYGYTF. Written as DNA, the CDR3 is TGTGCCAGCAGCTTACGGGGGGCTAACTATGGCTACACCTTC. The whole variable domain, remainder taken from reference TRBV7-8 and TRBJ1-2, is GAGVSQSPRYKVAKRGQDVALRCDPISGHVSLFWYQQALGQGPEFLTYFQNEAQLDKSGLPSDRFFAERPEGSVSTLKIQRTQQEDSAVYLCASSLRGANYGYTFGSGTRLTVV.

This clonotype came up many times. The chain combines TRBV7-3 with TRBJ2-1; 8 nucleotides match TRBD2. CDR1 is SGHTA, CDR2 FQGTGA, per germline. The ends lost 0 bases at V and 7 bases at J; junction bases unmatched: 5. The CDR3 extends over 15 amino acids. CDR3 loop: CASSLTSGGSNEQFF. The CDR3 bases are TGTGCCAGCAGCTTAACCAGCGGGGGAAGTAATGAGCAGTTCTTC.

The chain uses TRBV9 and TRBJ2-3, with D perhaps matching TRBD2 (6 bases). CDR1 is SGDLS, CDR2 YYNGEE, per germline. V lost 3 bases, J lost 4 bases, and 9 bases lay in between. The CDR3 covers 13 residues. CDR3 loop: CASSASSADTQYF. DNA for the CDR3: TGTGCCAGCAGCGCCTCTAGCGCAGATACGCAGTATTTT.

This clonotype was detected many times. The rearrangement joins TRBV15 to TRBJ1-4, with D hard to call. Trimming shortened V by 5 bases and J by 0 bases, and 10 bases separated the two germline ends. The germline V gene encodes CDR1 LNHNV and CDR2 YYDKDF (reference sequence). The CDR3 length is 15 residues. The CDR3 sequence is CATSPTSATNEKLFF. The CDR3 coding sequence is TGTGCCACCAGCCCCACCAGCGCAACTAATGAAAAACTGTTTTTT.

This sequence joins TRBV12-3 or TRBV12-4 and TRBJ2-3; 7 nucleotides match TRBD1. The CDR3 totals 13 residues. The trim removed 7 bases at V and 10 bases at J, leaving 11 bases unmatched. The CDR3 loop is CASKGQRFRPQYF. Written as DNA, the CDR3 is TGTGCCAGCAAGGGACAGCGCTTTAGGCCGCAGTATTTT.

This clonotype has just a few counts. The chain has TRBV9 and TRBJ1-5; D is undetermined. V gave up 3 bases and J gave up 0 bases, with 13 bases separating them. The CDR3 runs 16 residues. Germline V gene data show CDR1 as SGDLS and CDR2 as YYNGEE. The CDR3 reads CASSGHGWCSNQPQHF. DNA for the CDR3: TGTGCCAGCAGCGGACATGGCTGGTGTAGCAATCAGCCCCAGCATTTT. Based on the CDR3 plus reference TRBV9 and TRBJ1-5, the full variable domain is DSGVTQTPKHLITATGQRVTLRCSPRSGDLSVYWYQQSLDQGLQFLIQYYNGEERAKGNILERFSAQQFPDLHSELNLSSLELGDSALYFCASSGHGWCSNQPQHFGDGTRLSIL.

The chain's CDR3 is CSARDGRLATGELFF. CDR3 bases: TGCAGTGCTAGAGATGGTCGGCTAGCCACCGGGGAGCTGTTTTTT. This chain uses TRBV20-1 with TRBJ2-2; TRBD2 might be the D (5 bases). This CDR3 comprises 15 residues. The V end lost 0 bases, the J end lost 4 bases, and 12 bases lay between the germline ends. CDR1 and CDR2 (germline): DFQATT, SNEGSKA (reference sequence).

This clonotype was observed a few times. The V call is TRBV20-1, the J call TRBJ2-2, with a possible D match to TRBD1 (7 bases). This CDR3 region has 14 residues. The V and J ends lost 6 bases and 2 bases respectively, with 13 bases between them. Germline lookup yields CDR1 DFQATT and CDR2 SNEGSKA (reference sequence). The CDR3 region is CSARQGGNTGELFF. CDR3 in DNA: TGCAGTGCGAGACAGGGAGGCAACACCGGGGAGCTGTTTTTT.

There are many counts of this clonotype. The chain is built from TRBV7-2 and TRBJ1-5, with a weak D call TRBD1 (5 bases). The CDR3 loop spans 15 amino acids. Between the trimmed V and J ends, which lost 1 base and 2 bases, there was a span of 9 bases. Germline assignment: CDR1 SGHTA and CDR2 FQGNSA. This CDR3 is CASSLVGGGNQPQHF. The CDR3, as DNA: TGTGCCAGCAGCTTAGTCGGGGGAGGCAATCAGCCCCAGCATTTT. The whole variable domain, remainder taken from reference TRBV7-2 and TRBJ1-5, is GAGVSQSPSNKVTEKGKDVELRCDPISGHTALYWYRQSLGQGLEFLIYFQGNSAPDKSGLPSDRFSAERTGGSVSTLTIQRTQQEDSAVYLCASSLVGGGNQPQHFGDGTRLSIL.

This sequence joins TRBV5-1 and TRBJ2-2; possible D gene TRBD1, 5 bases. Germline V gene lookup returns CDR1 SGHRS and CDR2 YFSETQ. The CDR3 totals 16 residues. V gave up 1 base and J gave up 4 bases, with 14 bases separating them. The chain's CDR3 is CASSLNLQGATGELFF. CDR3 DNA: TGCGCCAGCAGCTTGAATCTGCAGGGTGCCACCGGGGAGCTGTTTTTT.

This chain links TRBV20-1 with TRBJ2-4; 10 nucleotides agree with TRBD2. Germline loops: CDR1 DFQATT, CDR2 SNEGSKA (reference sequence). The CDR3 length is 15 residues. V lost 5 bases and J lost 13; bases outside the gene matches: 17. CDR3 nucleotide sequence: TGCAGTGCTTTGCGATCCGGGACTAGCGTTCCCTTACAGTACTTC. This encodes CSALRSGTSVPLQYF.

This clonotype came up many times. The V and J genes are TRBV7-8 and TRBJ1-1; D uncertain. With 1 base removed from V and 4 bases from J, the gap between germline ends came to 7 bases. CDR1 is SGHVS and CDR2 is FQNEAQ in the germline V gene. The CDR3 totals 13 residues. The CDR3 bases are TGTGCCAGCAGCTTAGGAGGGTCCACTGAAGCTTTCTTT. Protein sequence: CASSLGGSTEAFF.

The sample holds many counts of this clonotype. V is TRBV20-1 and J is TRBJ1-2; TRBD1 is a possible D gene (5 bases). Germline V gene lookup returns CDR1 DFQATT and CDR2 SNEGSKA (reference sequence). The CDR3 length is 14 residues. CDR3 nucleotides: TGCATGGGTCCGGGACGGTTTGGGGACTATGGCTACACCTTC. This gives the protein CMGPGRFGDYGYTF.

The rearrangement joins TRBV19 to TRBJ2-7; 8 positions agree with TRBD1. Germline-derived CDR1 and CDR2 are LNHDA and SQIVND (reference sequence). The V gene end was trimmed by 5 bases and the J gene end by 2 bases; junction bases not matched to a gene: 5. CDR3 size: 14 residues. The CDR3 reads CASSGGQGPYEQYF. As DNA, the CDR3 is TGTGCCAGTAGTGGCGGACAGGGTCCCTACGAGCAGTACTTC. Full variable domain (outside the CDR3, taken from reference TRBV19 and TRBJ2-7): DGGITQSPKYLFRKEGQNVTLSCEQNLNHDAMYWYRQDPGQGLRLIYYSQIVNDFQKGDIAEGYSVSREKKESFPLTVTSAQKNPTAFYLCASSGGQGPYEQYFGPGTRLTVT.

This clonotype has only a few counts. J is TRBJ1-5 and V is TRBV6-4; no firm D call. CDR3 size: 14 residues. Trimming shortened V by 6 bases and J by 3 bases, and 12 bases separated the two germline ends. CDR1 is MRHNA, CDR2 SNTAGT, per germline. DNA for the CDR3: TGTGCCAGCAGCCAAGAGAGGGACAATCAGCCCCAGCATTTT. Translated: CASSQERDNQPQHF.

CDR3 in amino acids: CASSPSGEKLFF. The CDR3 DNA is TGTGCCAGCAGTCCCTCCGGCGAAAAACTGTTTTTT. The chain couples TRBV12-3 or TRBV12-4 to TRBJ1-4; the D is unclear. The CDR3 covers 12 residues. Trimming stripped 5 bases from V and 8 bases from J, with 9 bases between.

This clonotype appeared once. The chain employs TRBV20-1 and TRBJ2-1; 10 bases fit TRBD2. Trimming at V came to 3 bases and at J to 6 bases, leaving 8 bases not matched to a gene. CDR3 length: 15 amino acids. CDR1 and CDR2 (germline): DFQATT, SNEGSKA (reference sequence). The chain's CDR3 is CSARGGSGRSNEQFF. CDR3 coding DNA: TGCAGTGCTAGGGGGGGTAGCGGGAGGTCCAATGAGCAGTTCTTC.

This clonotype was counted only a few times. The chain links TRBV5-6 to TRBJ1-1; the D gene is possibly TRBD1 (5 bases). With 8 bases removed from V and 8 bases from J, the gap between germline ends came to 10 bases. Germline V gives CDR1 SGHDT, CDR2 YYEEEE. This CDR3 is 10 amino acids long. The chain's CDR3 is CARRGTEAFF. CDR3 in DNA: TGTGCCAGAAGGGGTACAGAAGCTTTCTTT.

The J gene is TRBJ2-7, the V gene TRBV20-1; TRBD2 matches at 7 bases. V lost 0 bases to trimming and J lost 3 bases; unmatched junction nucleotides: 17. Germline CDR1 DFQATT, CDR2 SNEGSKA (reference sequence). CDR3 length equals 18 residues. The CDR3 sequence: CSARDNSNPSGNYYEQYF. As DNA, the CDR3 is TGCAGTGCTAGAGATAATTCCAATCCTAGCGGCAATTACTACGAGCAGTACTTC.